The clone carrying this TCR beta chain is called hyperexpanded (1% or more) based on its frequency. The entry originates in a study of CD8 T cells in cerebrospinal fluid in Alzheimer's disease. CSF cells underwent 10X single-cell V(D)J and 5' gene-expression profiling. Following a re-call of the 10x single-cell sequencing reads, TCRdb has one entry per CDR3 protein and lacks DNA. The sample holds roughly 500 distinct CDR3 sequences. This CDR3 has 12 amino acids. Specimen: cerebrospinal fluid. The sequence derives from a human donor with Parkinson's disease. The chain links TRBV12-3 or TRBV12-4 to TRBJ1-1. The CDR3: CASSGEVPEAFF.